This is a list of T cell receptor beta chains from one sample in a study of cytotoxic CD8 clonotypes in ibrutinib-treated CLL. TCRdb's copy holds only in-frame clones and misses some; the assay was immunoSEQ multiplex PCR. The sample lists 150,000 or so clones, around three quarters occurring once. Sequences were derived from PBMCs, sampled after 12 months of ibrutinib treatment. The receptors originated from a human donor with chronic lymphocytic leukemia. Both conserved end residues are part of each CDR3. A D gene is named only where the DNA matches it firmly. A row's size may be missing; if present it is once, few, many or a size class.

clone size: .
CDR3 length: 14
D gene: TRBD1
J gene: TRBJ2-7
V gene: TRBV6-5
CDR3 protein: CASSPTGGHNEQYF
CDR3 DNA: TGTGCCAGCAGCCCAACAGGGGGTCACAACGAGCAGTACTTC

clone size: .
CDR3 length: 15
D gene: TRBD1
J gene: TRBJ2-7
V gene: TRBV9
CDR3 protein: CASSVSSGGPYEQYF
CDR3 DNA: TGTGCCAGCAGCGTATCGTCAGGGGGCCCCTACGAGCAGTACTTC

clone size: once
CDR3 length: 14
D gene: .
J gene: TRBJ2-7
V gene: TRBV7-2
CDR3 protein: CASSLFRGGYEQYF
CDR3 DNA: TGTGCCAGCAGCTTATTTCGGGGCGGTTACGAGCAGTACTTC

clone size: .
CDR3 length: 11
D gene: .
J gene: TRBJ2-7
V gene: TRBV7-9
CDR3 protein: CASSLGNEQYF
CDR3 DNA: TGTGCCAGCAGCTTAGGCAACGAGCAGTACTTC

clone size: .
CDR3 length: 15
D gene: .
J gene: TRBJ2-4
V gene: TRBV9
CDR3 protein: CASSVGPGFGDIQYF
CDR3 DNA: TGTGCCAGCAGCGTAGGTCCGGGGTTTGGAGACATTCAGTACTTC

clone size: .
CDR3 length: 12
D gene: .
J gene: TRBJ1-4
V gene: TRBV15
CDR3 protein: CATSSFGEKLFF
CDR3 DNA: TGTGCCACCAGCAGTTTTGGTGAAAAACTGTTTTTT

clone size: .
CDR3 length: 13
D gene: .
J gene: TRBJ2-1
V gene: TRBV13
CDR3 protein: CASSLGILNEQFF
CDR3 DNA: TGTGCCAGCAGCTTAGGAATTTTGAATGAGCAGTTCTTC

clone size: .
CDR3 length: 17
D gene: .
J gene: TRBJ2-3
V gene: TRBV5-6
CDR3 protein: CASSGGGGGSGTDTQYF
CDR3 DNA: TGTGCCAGCAGCGGTGGGGGCGGCGGGAGCGGTACAGATACGCAGTATTTT

clone size: .
CDR3 length: 12
D gene: TRBD1
J gene: TRBJ1-2
V gene: TRBV6-5
CDR3 protein: CASRQGGYGYTF
CDR3 DNA: TGTGCCAGCAGACAGGGGGGCTATGGCTACACCTTC

clone size: .
CDR3 length: 16
D gene: .
J gene: TRBJ2-2
V gene: TRBV11-3
CDR3 protein: CASSPSGNRDTGELFF
CDR3 DNA: TGTGCCAGCAGTCCCTCGGGGAATCGGGACACCGGGGAGCTGTTTTTT

clone size: .
CDR3 length: 15
D gene: TRBD1
J gene: TRBJ1-1
V gene: TRBV6-5
CDR3 protein: CASSKIGTGGTEAFF
CDR3 DNA: TGTGCCAGCAGTAAAATCGGGACAGGGGGCACTGAAGCTTTCTTT

clone size: .
CDR3 length: 14
D gene: .
J gene: TRBJ2-6
V gene: TRBV5-1
CDR3 protein: CASSSVAGANVLTF
CDR3 DNA: TGCGCCAGCAGCTCGGTGGCTGGGGCCAACGTCCTGACTTTC

clone size: few
CDR3 length: 13
D gene: .
J gene: TRBJ2-2
V gene: TRBV9
CDR3 protein: CASSGEGARELFF
CDR3 DNA: TGTGCCAGCAGCGGGGAGGGGGCTCGGGAGCTGTTTTTT

clone size: once
CDR3 length: 14
D gene: TRBD2
J gene: TRBJ2-7
V gene: TRBV4-1
CDR3 protein: CASSQREGAYEQYF
CDR3 DNA: TGCGCCAGCAGCCAACGGGAGGGGGCCTACGAGCAGTACTTC

clone size: .
CDR3 length: 16
D gene: TRBD1
J gene: TRBJ2-7
V gene: TRBV9
CDR3 protein: CASSATGAGKDYEQYF
CDR3 DNA: TGTGCCAGCAGCGCTACAGGGGCAGGGAAGGACTACGAGCAGTACTTC

clone size: .
CDR3 length: 14
D gene: .
J gene: TRBJ1-4
V gene: TRBV5-6
CDR3 protein: CASSNGPLNEKLFF
CDR3 DNA: TGTGCCAGCAGCAACGGACCGCTTAATGAAAAACTGTTTTTT

clone size: .
CDR3 length: 12
D gene: .
J gene: TRBJ2-7
V gene: TRBV7-9
CDR3 protein: CASEGSSYEQYF
CDR3 DNA: TGTGCCAGCGAGGGTAGCTCCTACGAGCAGTACTTC

clone size: .
CDR3 length: 14
D gene: .
J gene: TRBJ2-5
V gene: TRBV12-5
CDR3 protein: CASGLGGKGETQYF
CDR3 DNA: TGTGCTAGTGGTTTGGGTGGGAAGGGGGAGACCCAGTACTTC

clone size: few
CDR3 length: 13
D gene: .
J gene: TRBJ1-5
V gene: TRBV27
CDR3 protein: CASSHHRNQPQHF
CDR3 DNA: TGTGCCAGCAGCCACCATCGTAATCAGCCCCAGCATTTT

clone size: .
CDR3 length: 15
D gene: TRBD2
J gene: TRBJ2-1
V gene: TRBV5-1
CDR3 protein: CASSFTSGGASSMLF
CDR3 DNA: TGCGCCAGCAGCTTTACTAGCGGGGGGGCCTCGAGTATGCTCTTC

clone size: .
CDR3 length: 17
D gene: TRBD2
J gene: TRBJ2-7
V gene: TRBV19
CDR3 protein: CASSIRISGEITYEQYF
CDR3 DNA: TGTGCCAGTAGTATTCGAATTAGCGGGGAAATAACCTACGAGCAGTACTTC

clone size: once
CDR3 length: 16
D gene: .
J gene: TRBJ1-1
V gene: TRBV7-3
CDR3 protein: CASSLNPGTGNTEAFF
CDR3 DNA: TGTGCCAGCAGCTTAAACCCAGGAACAGGGAACACTGAAGCTTTCTTT

clone size: .
CDR3 length: 15
D gene: TRBD1
J gene: TRBJ1-1
V gene: TRBV18
CDR3 protein: CASSPGTGANTEAFF
CDR3 DNA: TGTGCCAGCTCACCCGGCACAGGGGCGAACACTGAAGCTTTCTTT

clone size: .
CDR3 length: 14
D gene: .
J gene: TRBJ2-7
V gene: TRBV18
CDR3 protein: CASSPPGPSGEQYF
CDR3 DNA: TGTGCCAGCTCACCGCCGGGCCCCTCCGGCGAGCAGTACTTC

clone size: .
CDR3 length: 13
D gene: .
J gene: TRBJ2-1
V gene: TRBV27
CDR3 protein: CASSLTLVDEQFF
CDR3 DNA: TGTGCCAGCAGTTTAACCCTCGTGGATGAGCAGTTCTTC

clone size: .
CDR3 length: 12
D gene: .
J gene: TRBJ2-7
V gene: TRBV7-9
CDR3 protein: CASSFNLPEQYF
CDR3 DNA: TGTGCCAGCAGCTTTAATCTGCCCGAGCAGTACTTC

clone size: .
CDR3 length: 14
D gene: .
J gene: TRBJ1-3
V gene: TRBV2
CDR3 protein: CASSDESSGNTIYF
CDR3 DNA: TGTGCCAGCAGTGACGAGTCTTCTGGAAACACCATATATTTT

clone size: .
CDR3 length: 16
D gene: .
J gene: TRBJ2-1
V gene: TRBV28
CDR3 protein: CASSPRGGSSYNEQFF
CDR3 DNA: TGTGCCAGCAGTCCGCGTGGGGGAAGCTCCTACAATGAGCAGTTCTTC

clone size: .
CDR3 length: 15
D gene: TRBD1
J gene: TRBJ1-2
V gene: TRBV19
CDR3 protein: CASNYETGFDYGYTF
CDR3 DNA: TGTGCCAGTAACTACGAGACAGGGTTCGACTATGGCTACACCTTC

clone size: .
CDR3 length: 14
D gene: .
J gene: TRBJ2-5
V gene: TRBV27
CDR3 protein: CASSLNADQETQYF
CDR3 DNA: TGTGCCAGCAGTTTAAACGCAGACCAAGAGACCCAGTACTTC

clone size: .
CDR3 length: 14
D gene: TRBD2
J gene: TRBJ2-1
V gene: TRBV11-1
CDR3 protein: CASSTGLAGAEQFF
CDR3 DNA: TGTGCCAGCAGCACGGGACTAGCGGGAGCTGAGCAGTTCTTC